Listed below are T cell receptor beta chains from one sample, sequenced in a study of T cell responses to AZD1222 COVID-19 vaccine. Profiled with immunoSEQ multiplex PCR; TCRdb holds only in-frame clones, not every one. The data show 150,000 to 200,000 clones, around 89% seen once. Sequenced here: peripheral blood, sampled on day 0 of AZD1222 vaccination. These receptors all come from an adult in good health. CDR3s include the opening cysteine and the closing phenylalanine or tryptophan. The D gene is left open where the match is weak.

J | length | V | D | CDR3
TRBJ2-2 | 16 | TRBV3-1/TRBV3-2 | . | CASSQGAQRVTGELFF
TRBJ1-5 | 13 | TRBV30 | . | CAWSVLGRQPQHF
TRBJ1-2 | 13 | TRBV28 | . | CASSPPNQGGYTF
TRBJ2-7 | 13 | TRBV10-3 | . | CAIMVQGGDEQYF
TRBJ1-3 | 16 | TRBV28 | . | CASSITTGLSGNTIYF
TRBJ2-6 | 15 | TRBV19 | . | CASRNTFSGANVLTF
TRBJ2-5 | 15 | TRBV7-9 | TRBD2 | CASSVVTSGQETQYF
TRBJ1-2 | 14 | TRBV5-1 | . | CASSFKGKDYGYTF
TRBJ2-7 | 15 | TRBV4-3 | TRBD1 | CASSYVWTGGYEQYF
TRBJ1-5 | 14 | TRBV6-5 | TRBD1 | CASRRTGRNQPQHF
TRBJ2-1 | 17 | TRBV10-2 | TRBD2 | CASSDIRGASGVNEQFF
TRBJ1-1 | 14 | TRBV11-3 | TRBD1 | CASSFSNRGTEAFF
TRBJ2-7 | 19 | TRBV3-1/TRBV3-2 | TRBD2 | CASSQERGTSGASFYEQYF
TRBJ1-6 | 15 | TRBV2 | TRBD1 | CASSANRGYNSPLHF
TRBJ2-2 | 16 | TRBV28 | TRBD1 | CASSSTGALYTGELFF
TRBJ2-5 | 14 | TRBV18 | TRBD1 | CASSPGQSQETQYF
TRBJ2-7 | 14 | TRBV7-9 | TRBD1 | CASSPGTGIYEQYF
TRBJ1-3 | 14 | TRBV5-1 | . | CASSPRTDGNTIYF
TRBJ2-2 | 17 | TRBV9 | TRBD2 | CASSVVSGSLRAGELFF
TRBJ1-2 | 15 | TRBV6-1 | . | CASSNLVTGSGGYTF
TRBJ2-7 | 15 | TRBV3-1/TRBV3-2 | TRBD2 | CASSQPFAGVGEQYF
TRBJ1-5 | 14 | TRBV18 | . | CASSPSGRDQPQHF
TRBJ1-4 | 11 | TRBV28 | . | CASSLYEKLFF
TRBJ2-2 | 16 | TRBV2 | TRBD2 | CASIETSGMGTGELFF
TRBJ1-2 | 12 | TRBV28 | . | CASSRRSYGYTF
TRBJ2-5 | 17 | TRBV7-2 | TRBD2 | CASSRLATSGFQETQYF
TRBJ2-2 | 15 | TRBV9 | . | CASRQGLLNTGELFF
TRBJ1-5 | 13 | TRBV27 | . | CASSLSGNQPQHF
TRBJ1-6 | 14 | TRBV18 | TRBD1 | CASSSGQGWSPLHF
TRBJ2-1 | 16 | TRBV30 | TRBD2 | CAWNTRAGSSYNEQFF
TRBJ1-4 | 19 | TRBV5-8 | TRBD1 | CASSLMGQGIGATNEKLFF
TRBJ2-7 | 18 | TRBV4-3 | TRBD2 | CASSQALSGGAFSYEQYF
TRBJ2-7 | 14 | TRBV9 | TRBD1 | CASSGTGPYYEQYF
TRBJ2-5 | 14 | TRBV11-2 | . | CASSLVLSQETQYF
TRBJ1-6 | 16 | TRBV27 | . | CASSLVGSSYNSPLHF
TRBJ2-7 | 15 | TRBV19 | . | CASSIGTDSFYEQYF
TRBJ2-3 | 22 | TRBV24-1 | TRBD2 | CATQGAGSGLAEKSSSTDTQYF
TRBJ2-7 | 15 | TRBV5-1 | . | CASSFSPGGSYEQYF
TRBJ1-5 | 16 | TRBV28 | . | CASSFQQVLRNQPQHF
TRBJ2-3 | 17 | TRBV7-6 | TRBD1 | CASSHNRDRGPTDTQYF
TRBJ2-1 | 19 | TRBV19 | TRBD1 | CASTRDRVFRDQNYNEQFF
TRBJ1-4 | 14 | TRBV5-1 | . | CASTPSTDYGKLFF
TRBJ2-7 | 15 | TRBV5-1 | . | CASSLDPRSSYEQYF
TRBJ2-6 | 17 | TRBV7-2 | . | CASSLARPGPGANVLTF
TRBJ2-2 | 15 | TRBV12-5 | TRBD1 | CASGLEETGAGELFF
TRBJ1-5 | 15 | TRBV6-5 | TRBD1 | CASRPGQGLKQPQHF
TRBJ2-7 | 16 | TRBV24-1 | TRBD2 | CATSDPQRGARGEQYF
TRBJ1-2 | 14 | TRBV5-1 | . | CASSLTGRSYGYTF
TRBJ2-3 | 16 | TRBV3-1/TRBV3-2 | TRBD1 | CASSRGTGGGTDTQYF
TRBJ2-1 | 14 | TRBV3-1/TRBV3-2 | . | CASSQGTVYNEQFF
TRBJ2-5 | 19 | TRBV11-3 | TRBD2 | CASSLGVAGGMSLVETQYF